Listed below are T cell receptor beta chains from one sample, sequenced in a study of blood T cell repertoires in COVID-19. Sequenced by immunoSEQ multiplex PCR; TCRdb stores in-frame clones only, minus some. Of 200,000 to 250,000 clones in the sample, 86% were seen once. Material for sequencing was peripheral blood. The receptors were sampled from a woman in her forties or fifties with COVID-19, enrolled during active disease. Both conserved end residues are part of each CDR3. Fields, in order: V gene, J gene, CDR3 protein.

v_call: TRBV2; j_call: TRBJ1-6; cdr3_aa: CASNSRDRVSPLHF
v_call: TRBV7-2; j_call: TRBJ1-4; cdr3_aa: CASSSGSRSEKLFF
v_call: TRBV18; j_call: TRBJ1-1; cdr3_aa: CASSPWDRVSTEAFF
v_call: TRBV27; j_call: TRBJ2-7; cdr3_aa: CASKSRGGSNEQYF
v_call: TRBV3-1/TRBV3-2; j_call: TRBJ2-3; cdr3_aa: CASSPPLAGGLDTQYF
v_call: TRBV20-1; j_call: TRBJ1-2; cdr3_aa: CSASFAGAGGYTF
v_call: TRBV11-2; j_call: TRBJ2-2; cdr3_aa: CASSKTGSTGELFF
v_call: TRBV5-1; j_call: TRBJ1-4; cdr3_aa: CASSLALGGNEKLFF
v_call: TRBV24-1; j_call: TRBJ2-3; cdr3_aa: CATKDRGSTDTQYF
v_call: TRBV12-2; j_call: TRBJ1-1; cdr3_aa: CASRPPARDPHNPYTEAFF
v_call: TRBV6-2/TRBV6-3; j_call: TRBJ1-1; cdr3_aa: CASSYSFSKFVGVAEAFF
v_call: TRBV10-3; j_call: TRBJ2-1; cdr3_aa: CATGTSGGKYNEQFF
v_call: TRBV21-1; j_call: TRBJ1-2; cdr3_aa: CASPHRGDIGGYTF
v_call: TRBV30; j_call: TRBJ1-4; cdr3_aa: CAAQQGRRYEKLFF
v_call: TRBV6-6; j_call: TRBJ2-1; cdr3_aa: CASTPGREQFF
v_call: TRBV7-9; j_call: TRBJ1-5; cdr3_aa: CASSLVVGEGGNQPQHF
v_call: TRBV7-9; j_call: TRBJ2-3; cdr3_aa: CASSSPTSGTSGGEDTQYF
v_call: TRBV10-1; j_call: TRBJ1-1; cdr3_aa: CASSQQGVSEAFF
v_call: TRBV5-4; j_call: TRBJ1-1; cdr3_aa: CASSLAMRMNTEAFF
v_call: TRBV15; j_call: TRBJ2-3; cdr3_aa: CATSRGKGLAGGKDTQYF
v_call: TRBV14; j_call: TRBJ2-2; cdr3_aa: CASSQRVVTGELFF
v_call: TRBV6-1; j_call: TRBJ2-1; cdr3_aa: CASSDRQGLYNEQFF
v_call: TRBV5-1; j_call: TRBJ2-5; cdr3_aa: CASSLEDRGPQETQYF
v_call: TRBV7-2; j_call: TRBJ1-5; cdr3_aa: CASSTRGGDQPQHF
v_call: TRBV4-1; j_call: TRBJ2-4; cdr3_aa: CASSQEGGVPTSQVKNIQYF
v_call: TRBV13; j_call: TRBJ1-6; cdr3_aa: CASSPSGQASYNSPLHF
v_call: TRBV11-3; j_call: TRBJ2-6; cdr3_aa: CASSFRRGSGANVLTF
v_call: TRBV25-1; j_call: TRBJ1-1; cdr3_aa: CASSEYEGGSTEAFF
v_call: TRBV4-3; j_call: TRBJ2-7; cdr3_aa: CASSHLPGQGSGEQYF
v_call: TRBV28; j_call: TRBJ2-4; cdr3_aa: CASSLPSRTPLAKNIQYF
v_call: TRBV2; j_call: TRBJ2-1; cdr3_aa: CASGGQGSNEQFF
v_call: TRBV5-6; j_call: TRBJ1-4; cdr3_aa: CASSSRGLGNEKLFF
v_call: TRBV11-2; j_call: TRBJ2-5; cdr3_aa: CASSSRIADQETQYF
v_call: TRBV7-6; j_call: TRBJ2-7; cdr3_aa: CASSSEQGPLYEQYF
v_call: TRBV11-3; j_call: TRBJ1-6; cdr3_aa: CASSFRGGEEADSPLHF
v_call: TRBV28; j_call: TRBJ1-2; cdr3_aa: CATDEGRYGYTF
v_call: TRBV5-1; j_call: TRBJ2-7; cdr3_aa: CASSLATSGPYEQYF
v_call: TRBV19; j_call: TRBJ2-5; cdr3_aa: CASSIVSGETQYF
v_call: TRBV19; j_call: TRBJ1-1; cdr3_aa: CASSMYADEAFF
v_call: TRBV30; j_call: TRBJ2-2; cdr3_aa: CAWRGYNTGELFF
v_call: TRBV19; j_call: TRBJ2-3; cdr3_aa: CASSIVPGGVVDTQYF
v_call: TRBV6-5; j_call: TRBJ1-4; cdr3_aa: CASSSGQGALTEKLFF
v_call: TRBV12-3/TRBV12-4; j_call: TRBJ1-2; cdr3_aa: CASGRPTGYGYTF
v_call: TRBV2; j_call: TRBJ1-1; cdr3_aa: CASSGHMNTEAFF
v_call: TRBV19; j_call: TRBJ2-4; cdr3_aa: CASQGRGYSKNIQYF
v_call: TRBV11-2; j_call: TRBJ1-6; cdr3_aa: CASSLTGYNSPLHF
v_call: TRBV18; j_call: TRBJ2-6; cdr3_aa: CASSPVTVGPSGANVLTF
v_call: TRBV28; j_call: TRBJ1-5; cdr3_aa: CASRSQGSNQPQHF
v_call: TRBV19; j_call: TRBJ1-2; cdr3_aa: CASSNRGQMSYTF
v_call: TRBV5-1; j_call: TRBJ2-1; cdr3_aa: CASSLTAGGRINEQFF
v_call: TRBV14; j_call: TRBJ1-2; cdr3_aa: CASSQVGGAGYTF
v_call: TRBV28; j_call: TRBJ1-2; cdr3_aa: CASSRGQFGYGYTF
v_call: TRBV3-1/TRBV3-2; j_call: TRBJ2-1; cdr3_aa: CASSQDLDRSRDEQFF
v_call: TRBV5-1; j_call: TRBJ2-3; cdr3_aa: CASRRQGNTDTQYF
v_call: TRBV30; j_call: TRBJ2-6; cdr3_aa: CAFKSTGALSGANVLTF
v_call: TRBV30; j_call: TRBJ1-6; cdr3_aa: CAWSIDRGNSPLHF
v_call: TRBV3-1/TRBV3-2; j_call: TRBJ2-3; cdr3_aa: CASSQTGTGGTDTQYF